Below, 24 T cell receptor beta chains from the same sample are listed, as sequenced in a study of T cell responses to AZD1222 COVID-19 vaccine. Measured with immunoSEQ multiplex PCR; TCRdb has only the in-frame clones, and not every one. Among 99,000 or so clones listed, approximately 89% were seen once. The specimen was peripheral blood, collected on day 0 of AZD1222 vaccination. Receptors were obtained from an adult in good health.

This rearrangement joins TRBV2 to TRBJ2-7; D may be TRBD1 or TRBD2 (6 bases each). Trimming cost V 3 bases and J 0 bases, with 12 bases left between them. Germline CDR1 is SNHLY and CDR2 is FYNNEI. This CDR3 comprises 15 residues. CDR3 coding DNA: TGTGCCAGCAGTGAGTTCGAGGGGGGCTCCTACGAGCAGTACTTC. It codes for CASSEFEGGSYEQYF.

The chain combines TRBV4-3 with TRBJ2-2, with 7 bases identical to TRBD1. Germline lookup yields CDR1 LGHNA and CDR2 YSLEER. This CDR3 is built from 16 residues. The junction had 8 bases not matched to a gene; V was cut back by 2 bases and J by 5 bases. The CDR3 loop reads CASSQHRNRGTGELFF. For the CDR3, the DNA is TGCGCCAGCAGCCAACACAGGAACAGGGGAACCGGGGAGCTGTTTTTT.

The table lists this clone with a few counts. V is TRBV11-2 and J is TRBJ1-2, with 9 bases matching TRBD1. The CDR3 consists of 16 residues. Germline-derived CDR1 and CDR2 are SGHAT and FQNNGV. The trim removed 5 bases at V and 2 bases at J, leaving 9 bases unmatched. The CDR3 protein is CASSTRSTGGNYGYTF. In DNA form, the CDR3 reads TGTGCCAGCAGCACCCGATCGACAGGGGGAAACTATGGCTACACCTTC.

This chain uses TRBV7-8 with TRBJ1-3, with no clear D. Germline V CDR1 and CDR2: SGHVS, FQNEAQ. Trimming shortened V by 0 bases and J by 9 bases, and 18 bases separated the two germline ends. CDR3 length: 16 residues. CDR3 region: CASSLALGSSGATIYF. For the CDR3, the DNA is TGTGCCAGCAGCTTAGCGCTGGGAAGTAGCGGCGCCACCATATATTTT.

This clone occurred once. This sequence joins TRBV19 and TRBJ1-5, with a weak D call TRBD1 (6 bases). There are 16 residues in the CDR3. CDR1 LNHDA and CDR2 SQIVND come from the germline V gene (reference sequence). V was pared by 2 bases and J by 2 bases, with 13 bases between. The CDR3 sequence is CASSISSRQGNQPQHF. Here the CDR3 DNA reads TGTGCCAGTAGTATATCTTCCCGACAGGGCAATCAGCCCCAGCATTTT.

The chain couples TRBV6-5 to TRBJ1-2, with a tentative D call TRBD1 (6 bases). The CDR3 runs to 14 residues. Trimming pared 7 bases from V and 4 bases from J, leaving 16 bases between. The germline V gene has CDR1 MNHEY and CDR2 SVGAGI. Written as DNA, the CDR3 is TGTGCCAGCACCTTACAGGGTAACAGCTATGGCTACACCTTC. Translation: CASTLQGNSYGYTF.

The J gene is TRBJ1-3, the V gene TRBV5-4; tentative D call: TRBD1 (5 bases). The CDR3 sequence is 16 residues long. Trimming stripped 3 bases from V and 2 bases from J, with 15 bases between. The germline gives CDR1 SGHNT, CDR2 YYREEE (reference sequence). The CDR3 bases are TGTGCCAGCAGCTCGCGTGCGGGGGTGGCTGGAAACACCATATATTTT. It codes for CASSSRAGVAGNTIYF.

The chain uses TRBV18 and TRBJ2-7; D unclear. Germline V lookup: CDR1 KGHSH, CDR2 LQKENI. CDR3 size: 14 residues. Between the trimmed V and J ends, which lost 2 bases and 2 bases, there was a span of 10 bases. This CDR3 reads CASSPGYGTYEQYF. The CDR3 DNA reads TGTGCCAGCTCACCAGGGTACGGTACCTACGAGCAGTACTTC.

This chain links TRBV6-2 or TRBV6-3 with TRBJ2-5; TRBD2 might be the D (5 bases). The CDR3 loop spans 15 amino acids. From germline, CDR1 is MNHEY and CDR2 SVGEGT. Trimming took off 2 bases at V and 3 bases at J, with 13 bases between the two ends. The DNA for the CDR3 is TGTGCCAGCAGTTACGGGAGACGCAGAGAAGAGACCCAGTACTTC. Its protein is CASSYGRRREETQYF.

The chain couples TRBV6-5 to TRBJ2-1; no firm D call. The V gene's germline CDR1 is MNHEY and CDR2 SVGAGI. V lost 4 bases, J lost 6 bases, and 16 bases lay in between. This CDR3 spans 15 amino acids. This CDR3 reads CASSFEAAVRNEQFF. In DNA, the CDR3 is TGTGCCAGCAGTTTCGAGGCGGCCGTGCGCAATGAGCAGTTCTTC.

CDR3 sequence (DNA): TGTGCCAGCAGTTATAAGGGTACAGGGGGTTACTACGAGCAGTACTTC. Translation gives CASSYKGTGGYYEQYF. The rearrangement joins TRBV6-5 to TRBJ2-7, with TRBD1 matching 8 bases. Looked up from germline, CDR1 is MNHEY and CDR2 is SVGAGI. The CDR3 loop spans 16 amino acids. Trimming at V came to 3 bases and at J to 3 bases, leaving 10 bases not matched to a gene.

This sequence joins TRBV14 and TRBJ1-3, with unresolved D. Germline-derived CDR1 and CDR2 are SGHDN and FVKESK. There are 13 residues in the CDR3. Deletions cut 4 bases from V and 4 bases from J, with 8 bases between. CDR3 residues: CASSPFSGNTIYF. In DNA form, the CDR3 reads TGTGCCAGCAGCCCCTTCTCCGGAAACACCATATATTTT.

This chain links TRBV14 with TRBJ2-7; no clear D gene. Trimming took off 1 base at V and 0 bases at J, with 7 bases between the two ends. Germline loops: CDR1 SGHDN, CDR2 FVKESK. The CDR3 consists of 14 residues. CDR3 sequence: CASSQGLLSYEQYF. The CDR3 bases are TGTGCCAGCAGCCAAGGGCTGCTCTCCTACGAGCAGTACTTC.

The chain's CDR3 is CASNPGLAGADTQYF. CDR3 sequence (DNA): TGCGCCAGCAACCCGGGACTAGCGGGGGCAGATACGCAGTATTTT. The chain employs TRBV5-1 and TRBJ2-3, with 14 bases that match TRBD2. The CDR3 is made up of 15 amino acids. Trimming removed 6 bases from V and 4 bases from J; junction bases left unmatched: 4. Germline loops: CDR1 SGHRS, CDR2 YFSETQ.

The genes are TRBV9 and TRBJ1-3, with 7 bases matching TRBD1. The CDR3 has 14 amino acids. The V gene end was trimmed by 10 bases and the J gene end by 1 base; junction bases not matched to a gene: 8. Germline lookup yields CDR1 SGDLS and CDR2 YYNGEE. CDR3 nucleotides: TGTGCCTCTCAAGGGACAGTTTCTGGAAACACCATATATTTT. Residues: CASQGTVSGNTIYF.

The rearrangement uses TRBV29-1 and TRBJ1-6, with D tentatively TRBD1 (5 bases). Trimming cost V 4 bases and J 11 bases, with 6 bases left between them. The CDR3 is 10 amino acids. Looked up from germline, CDR1 is SQVTM and CDR2 is ANQGSEA. The chain's CDR3 is CSVAGPPLHF. DNA for the CDR3: TGCAGCGTTGCGGGACCACCCCTCCACTTT.

J is TRBJ2-3 and V is TRBV29-1; a weak D match, TRBD2 (6 bases). V lost 4 bases and J lost 4, with 15 bases in between. Germline assignment: CDR1 SQVTM and CDR2 ANQGSEA. The CDR3 spans 14 residues. This CDR3 is CSVVWGEAPDTQYF. The CDR3 DNA reads as TGCAGCGTTGTGTGGGGGGAGGCCCCAGATACGCAGTATTTT.

The CDR3 sequence is CASSQLPGQLDYGYTF. The CDR3 DNA reads TGTGCCAGCAGCCAACTACCCGGACAGCTCGACTATGGCTACACCTTC. The V call is TRBV3-1 (or the pseudogene TRBV3-2), the J call TRBJ1-2; tentative D call: TRBD1 (6 bases). This CDR3 is 16 amino acids long. Germline CDR1 is LGHDT and CDR2 is YNNKEL (reference sequence). Trimming took off 2 bases at V and 3 bases at J, with 16 bases between the two ends.

This clone is a singleton in its sample. This chain connects TRBV7-2 to TRBJ2-1, with 11 nucleotides matching TRBD2. This CDR3 spans 16 amino acids. CDR1 and CDR2 from the germline V gene are SGHTA and FQGNSA. The junction had 7 bases not matched to a gene; V was cut back by 0 bases and J by 9 bases. Written as DNA, the CDR3 is TGTGCCAGCAGCTTAGCGCTAGCGGGGGGCACGGGTGAGCAGTTCTTC. Its protein is CASSLALAGGTGEQFF.

This clone has just one count. The chain is built from TRBV25-1 and TRBJ1-3; no reliable D call. Germline assignment: CDR1 MGHDK and CDR2 SYGVNS. Trimming took off 3 bases at V and 0 bases at J, with 9 bases between the two ends. The CDR3 contains 15 residues. The CDR3, as DNA: TGTGCCAGCAGTGAGGACGGCCACTCTGGAAACACCATATATTTT. Its protein is CASSEDGHSGNTIYF.

This chain links TRBV6-5 with TRBJ2-1; TRBD1 aligns across 7 bases. The CDR3 spans 12 residues. The V gene's germline CDR1 is MNHEY and CDR2 SVGAGI. Losses at the gene ends were 5 bases for V and 12 bases for J; bases not matched to a gene: 7. For the CDR3, the DNA is TGTGCCAGCAGTCAGACAGGGAAAGGGCAGTTCTTC. It specifies CASSQTGKGQFF.

This sequence joins TRBV13 and TRBJ1-1, with D possibly TRBD1 on 6 matching bases. The CDR3 is 15 amino acids. Germline CDR1 reads PRHDT; CDR2 reads FYEKMQ (reference sequence). Trimming removed 3 bases at V and 4 bases at J, with 15 bases between. CDR3 bases: TGTGCCAGCAGCTTTGCTCCAGGGGCGGGCACTGAAGCTTTCTTT. Its translation: CASSFAPGAGTEAFF.

The chain has TRBV29-1 and TRBJ1-2; 8 bases map to TRBD1. In germline, CDR1 is SQVTM, CDR2 ANQGSEA. V was pared by 6 bases and J by 7 bases, with 4 bases of the junction left unmatched. The CDR3 sequence is 11 residues long. CDR3 nucleotide sequence: TGCAGCGTCAGGACAGGGCCTGGCTACACCTTC. Translation gives CSVRTGPGYTF.

This rearrangement joins TRBV5-1 to TRBJ2-1; TRBD2 matches at 15 bases. With 2 bases clipped from V and 5 bases from J, the junction kept 5 bases outside the gene matches. The germline V gene has CDR1 SGHRS and CDR2 YFSETQ. The CDR3 extends over 17 amino acids. The chain's CDR3 is CASSLGTSGGRHNEQFF. In DNA, the CDR3 is TGCGCCAGCAGCTTAGGGACTAGCGGGGGGCGTCACAATGAGCAGTTCTTC.